The 22 T cell receptor beta chains below come from one sample, sequenced in a study of control samples from healthy donors and cancer patients. The table came from immunoSEQ multiplex PCR; TCRdb's copy has only in-frame clones and leaves some out. The table lists over 200,000 clones, around 80% of them singletons, with roughly 14% in the top ten. Sequencing used PBMCs. The receptors were sampled from an older woman with lung cancer.

The J gene is TRBJ2-1, the V gene TRBV7-8; weak D call: TRBD1 (6 bases). The CDR3 is 11 amino acids. CDR1 is SGHVS and CDR2 is FQNEAQ in the germline V gene. V was trimmed by 1 base and J by 12 bases, leaving 7 bases between them. CDR3 in DNA: TGTGCCAGCAGCTTAGGCAGGGGGCAGTTCTTC. Protein: CASSLGRGQFF.

The genes are TRBV2 and TRBJ2-1; the match to TRBD2 covers 9 bases. The CDR3 is made up of 15 amino acids. Germline CDR1 is SNHLY and CDR2 is FYNNEI. V gave up 3 bases and J gave up 2 bases; unmatched junction bases: 2. This chain's CDR3 is CASSELAGAYNEQFF. CDR3 DNA: TGTGCCAGCAGTGAGTTAGCGGGGGCCTACAATGAGCAGTTCTTC.

Comment on this clone: Other DNA sequences in the same sample also yield this CDR3. The genes are TRBV18 and TRBJ1-3; D unclear. Trimming pared 3 bases from V and 7 bases from J, leaving 10 bases between. In germline, CDR1 is KGHSH, CDR2 LQKENI. This CDR3 is 13 amino acids long. The CDR3 reads CASSPGPENTIYF. The CDR3 region has the DNA TGTGCCAGCTCACCTGGACCGGAGAACACCATATATTTT.

This chain connects TRBV10-3 to TRBJ2-3, with TRBD1 matching over 12 bases. The CDR3 runs to 16 residues. V shed 7 bases, J shed 6 bases, and the junction held 11 bases outside the gene matches. Germline V gives CDR1 ENHRY, CDR2 SYGVKD. CDR3 coding DNA: TGTGCCATCACCCGCGGCGGGACAGGGGGCGTTGATACGCAGTATTTT. It yields the protein CAITRGGTGGVDTQYF.

The genes are TRBV7-9 and TRBJ1-1; 7 bases align to TRBD1. CDR3 length: 13 amino acids. The trim removed 5 bases at V and 6 bases at J, leaving 6 bases unmatched. The V gene's germline CDR1 is SEHNR and CDR2 FQNEAQ (reference sequence). CDR3 protein: CASSTYRGAEAFF. The CDR3 DNA reads as TGTGCCAGCAGCACCTACAGGGGTGCTGAAGCTTTCTTT. The full variable domain, in which reference TRBV7-9 and TRBJ1-1 provide the parts outside the CDR3, is DTGVSQNPRHKITKRGQNVTFRCDPISEHNRLYWYRQTLGQGPEFLTYFQNEAQLEKSRLLSDRFSAERPKGSFSTLEIQRTEQGDSAMYLCASSTYRGAEAFFGQGTRLTVV.

With regard to this clone: The same CDR3 also results from other DNA sequences found in this sample. The V and J genes are TRBV28 and TRBJ2-7, with TRBD1 as a possible D gene (6 bases). The CDR3 loop spans 13 amino acids. The V gene lost 3 bases and the J gene lost 4 bases, with 10 bases spanning the gap. Looked up from germline, CDR1 is MDHEN and CDR2 is SYDVKM. The CDR3 nucleotides read TGTGCCAGCAGTTTGGGCAGGGGTTACGAGCAGTACTTC. As protein: CASSLGRGYEQYF.

The V gene is TRBV7-6, the J gene TRBJ2-3; 11 bases match TRBD2. V lost 5 bases, J lost 2 bases, and 9 bases stayed unmatched. Germline loops: CDR1 SGHVS, CDR2 FNYEAQ. The length of the CDR3 is 17 residues. The CDR3 spells CASSVIAGGRNTDTQYF. The DNA of the CDR3 is TGTGCCAGCAGCGTCATAGCGGGGGGGCGGAACACAGATACGCAGTATTTT.

The J gene is TRBJ1-5, the V gene TRBV7-2; 10 nucleotides line up with TRBD1. CDR3 size: 16 residues. Germline V CDR1 and CDR2: SGHTA, FQGNSA. V lost 5 bases and J lost 3; bases outside the gene matches: 7. In DNA, the CDR3 is TGTGCCAGCAGCCCAAAGGACAGGGGGTCCAATCAGCCCCAGCATTTT. Protein product: CASSPKDRGSNQPQHF.

V usage is TRBV2 and J usage is TRBJ1-5; D is unclear. Trimming left V 2 bases short and J 5 bases short, with 10 bases between. CDR1 and CDR2 (germline): SNHLY, FYNNEI. This CDR3 contains 14 residues. CDR3 protein: CASSETAGYQPQHF. In DNA form, the CDR3 reads TGTGCCAGCAGTGAAACGGCAGGCTATCAGCCCCAGCATTTT. The full variable domain, its missing parts supplied by reference TRBV2 and TRBJ1-5, is EPEVTQTPSHQVTQMGQEVILRCVPISNHLYFYWYRQILGQKVEFLVSFYNNEISEKSEIFDDQFSVERPDGSNFTLKIRSTKLEDSAMYFCASSETAGYQPQHFGDGTRLSIL.

Concerning this clone itself: Other DNA variants within this sample encode the same CDR3. The CDR3 protein is CASSFSQETQYF. Here the CDR3 DNA reads TGCGCCAGCAGCTTCTCCCAAGAGACCCAGTACTTC. The chain is built from TRBV5-1 and TRBJ2-5, with D unclear. V shed 2 bases and J shed 1 base, with 3 bases lying between them. CDR3 size: 12 residues. Germline V gene sequence: CDR1 SGHRS, CDR2 YFSETQ.

The rearrangement links TRBV10-3 to TRBJ2-7; D is unresolved. The germline V gene has CDR1 ENHRY and CDR2 SYGVKD. V was cut by 4 bases and J by 4 bases, with 8 bases left in between. There are 12 residues in the CDR3. CDR3 sequence reads: CAISAQTYEQYF. CDR3 nucleotide sequence: TGTGCCATCAGTGCACAGACATACGAGCAGTACTTC.

J is TRBJ2-7 and V is TRBV6-5, with D perhaps TRBD1 or TRBD2 (5 bases each). V was clipped by 6 bases and J by 13 bases, with 25 bases between them. This CDR3 region has 14 residues. The germline CDR1 and CDR2 sequences are MNHEY and SVGAGI. For the CDR3, the DNA is TGTGCCAGCAGCCACGGCATGGGGGAGCAGGCTTTTTACTTC. This translates into CASSHGMGEQAFYF.

This clone was detected only once. Distinct nucleotide sequences in the sample also encode this CDR3. This chain connects TRBV18 to TRBJ2-6; D gene uncertain. Germline values: CDR1 KGHSH, CDR2 LQKENI. The CDR3 contains 13 residues. The germline V and J ends were trimmed by 2 bases and 4 bases, with 3 bases remaining between them. CDR3 DNA: TGTGCCAGCTCACCATCCGGGGCCAACGTCCTGACTTTC. As protein: CASSPSGANVLTF.

With regard to this clone: Other DNA sequences in this specimen translate into the identical CDR3. The V gene is TRBV5-1, the J gene TRBJ1-4; possible D gene TRBD1, 6 bases. CDR1 is SGHRS, CDR2 YFSETQ, per germline. Trimming took 4 bases from V and 1 from J, leaving 8 bases between them. The CDR3 covers 14 residues. As DNA, the CDR3 is TGCGCCAGCAGCCTACAGGGAACTAATGAAAAACTGTTTTTT. This sequence encodes CASSLQGTNEKLFF.

The V gene is TRBV11-2, the J gene TRBJ1-6; unclear D gene. Germline CDR1 reads SGHAT; CDR2 reads FQNNGV. The ends were cut back, 1 base at V and 6 bases at J, with 10 bases in the middle. The length of the CDR3 is 15 residues. CDR3 sequence: CASSLAPATNSPLHF. The CDR3 region has the DNA TGTGCCAGCAGCTTAGCCCCGGCTACTAATTCACCCCTCCACTTT.

The chain uses TRBV5-1 and TRBJ2-5; 8 nucleotides match TRBD2. CDR1 and CDR2 (germline): SGHRS, YFSETQ. Unmatched junction bases numbered 2, after V lost 0 bases and J lost 4 bases. CDR3 length: 14 amino acids. This CDR3 is CASSLDGTRETQYF. The CDR3 nucleotides read TGCGCCAGCAGCTTGGACGGGACTAGAGAGACCCAGTACTTC. Based on the CDR3 plus reference TRBV5-1 and TRBJ2-5, the full variable domain is KAGVTQTPRYLIKTRGQQVTLSCSPISGHRSVSWYQQTPGQGLQFLFEYFSETQRNKGNFPGRFSGRQFSNSRSEMNVSTLELGDSALYLCASSLDGTRETQYFGPGTRLLVL.

V and J are TRBV4-2 and TRBJ2-1, with D perhaps assigned TRBD1 or TRBD2 (5 bases each). V dropped 4 bases and J dropped 6 bases, with 13 bases sitting between them. This CDR3 is built from 14 residues. Looked up from germline, CDR1 is LGHNA and CDR2 is YNFKEQ. CDR3 nucleotides: TGTGCCAGCAGCCTCGACCGGGACGGCAATGAGCAGTTCTTC. Its translation is CASSLDRDGNEQFF.

The CDR3 DNA sequence: TGTGCCAGCAGTTTAGCGGGTGGGGGGGCCTACAATGAGCAGTTCTTC. This codes for CASSLAGGGAYNEQFF. The V call is TRBV6-5, the J call TRBJ2-1; 7 nucleotides match TRBD2. The CDR3 is 16 residues long. Trimming removed 4 bases from V and 2 bases from J; junction bases left unmatched: 8. Germline-derived CDR1 and CDR2 are MNHEY and SVGAGI.

This chain joins TRBV19 and TRBJ2-3; D remains unclear. Trimming shortened V by 3 bases and J by 0 bases, and 10 bases separated the two germline ends. The CDR3 length is 15 residues. CDR1 and CDR2 (germline): LNHDA, SQIVND (reference sequence). The CDR3 DNA follows: TGTGCCAGTAGTATGATAATCCTTAGCACAGATACGCAGTATTTT. It is translated as CASSMIILSTDTQYF.

The chain combines TRBV10-1 with TRBJ2-1; 12 bases map to TRBD2. From germline, CDR1 is WNHNN and CDR2 SYGVQD (reference sequence). Germline trimming cut 5 bases from V and 9 bases from J; bases unmatched to any gene: 5. This CDR3 has 14 residues. The CDR3 coding sequence is TGCGCCAGCAGTCGGGCTAGCGGGAGGGCTGAGCAGTTCTTC. Its translation: CASSRASGRAEQFF.

CDR3 sequence: CASSQGILAGGETQYF. In DNA form, the CDR3 reads TGTGCCAGCAGCCAAGGGATCCTAGCGGGGGGAGAGACCCAGTACTTC. The chain employs TRBV3-1 (or the pseudogene TRBV3-2) and TRBJ2-5, with 11 positions matching TRBD2. This CDR3 has 16 amino acids. Germline CDR1 reads LGHDT; CDR2 reads YNNKEL (reference sequence). The V and J ends lost 1 base and 4 bases, in that order; junction bases with no gene match: 5.

Only one count was recorded for this clone. V and J are TRBV7-9 and TRBJ2-7, with D perhaps TRBD2 (6 bases). V shed 5 bases and J shed 11 bases, with 19 bases lying between them. This CDR3 region has 13 residues. Germline V gives CDR1 SEHNR, CDR2 FQNEAQ (reference sequence). The CDR3 region has the DNA TGTGCCAGCAGCCCCTCAGGGACTGATGCGGAGTACTTC. Protein sequence: CASSPSGTDAEYF.